This TCR beta chain was profiled in a study of cytomegalovirus exposure and HLA in healthy donors (dated by TCRdb to the late 2010s). Study-level background: According to an earlier analysis of 587 of the donors, about 190 million T cells yielded roughly 110 million unique TCR beta sequences and approximately 300 Gb of sequence data. An early release that covered about 640 HLA-typed donors contained approximately 300 gigabases of sequencing data and tens of millions of unique TCR sequences. Among the roughly 430 genotyped donors, around 79% belonged to the genetic ancestry cluster associated with self-reported Caucasian donors. The aim of the study was to test whether cataloging public T cell receptors could identify signatures of past pathogen exposure. The study profiled the T cell repertoires of more than 500 subjects by immunosequencing and related them to cytomegalovirus serostatus. Besides the first cohort of more than 650 subjects, a separate validation cohort made up of over 100 different subjects was used. High-throughput TCR immunosequencing, statistical association of individual TCRs with disease status, and machine learning were combined to predict cytomegalovirus infection status. A later analysis re-analyzed previously published TCR beta repertoires from approximately 670 donors and added high-resolution HLA genotyping to study TCR occurrence patterns. Rather than using new phenotypic data, the later analysis identified candidate immune exposures from TCR beta sequences and from how often those sequences occurred across donors. An earlier analysis of around 640 of the donors used high-throughput TCR beta sequencing to judge whether each TCR beta V gene segment behaved as functional or pseudogenic. Alongside the repertoire data, information on donor age, sex, ethnicity and CMV serostatus was compiled. A later genetic analysis took genome-wide SNP genotypes for about three fifths of the roughly 700 donors and used that subset as a discovery cohort. All discovery cohort repertoires had been generated on a single sequencing platform. HLA typing included class I and class II loci at four-digit resolution. Typing coverage varied by locus: about 629-630 donors for A, B, C, DRB1 and DQB1; roughly 520 for DQA1; over 600 for DPA1; around 450 for DPB1. Because of strong linkage in the cohort, four or five DR-DQ haplotypes were treated as single units for association and clustering. Across roughly 420 genotyped donors of the cohort, an average of about 240,000 unique TCR beta nucleotide sequences per donor were sequenced, and 15% to 20% of those sequences were non-productive. General conclusions and limits of the study: In a later analysis, HLA-associated TCR beta chains showed more clonal expansion and lower generation probabilities than non-associated chains that were equally common. In a later genetic analysis, a missense DCLRE1C variant was associated with V-gene and J-gene trimming of TCR beta chains, and the association was replicated in an independent cohort. The cohort was sequenced for TCR beta chains only, and without alpha or paired-chain data the features that could be detected were limited. Because counts were too low, 15 to 20 rarely observed V segments, including chromosome 9 orphons, were excluded from the earlier analysis of 587 of the donors. According to a later genetic analysis, donors in an Asian-associated ancestry cluster had fewer N-insertions in productive TCRs than the approximately 670-donor mean. In a later analysis, several top co-occurrence clusters were reported to appear linked to parvovirus B19, influenza, CMV and Epstein-Barr virus. Because the 87-base-pair reads could not distinguish some IMGT-functional V segments, including TRBV6-2 and TRBV6-3, those segments were excluded. Specific HLA alleles were associated with roughly 16,000 TCR beta sequences at a false discovery rate of 0.05 in a later analysis. In vitro tests confirmed that a few of the cytomegalovirus-associated TCR beta chains recognize cytomegalovirus antigens. While some public TCRs were present in many individuals, most TCR sequences turned up only very rarely across donors. Linkage disequilibrium might explain the correlated functional status among segregating V segments, but an unknown experimental factor could not be ruled out. Presence/absence analyses assumed roughly uniform sequencing depth across donors, an assumption that may not hold. A further reported finding was that TCR beta sequences accurately predicted the HLA-A and HLA-B alleles for most subjects in the first cohort. CMV serostatus was the only immune exposure information available for the cohort. In an earlier analysis of about 600 of the donors, most TCR beta V segments appeared in productive rearrangements about 87% or about 30% of the time, broadly matching IMGT annotations. The study gave a list of over 150 TCR beta chains associated with cytomegalovirus. According to a later analysis, most CMV-associated TCR beta chains appeared to be HLA-restricted, and the HLA associations seemed to be driven largely by CMV exposure. Cytomegalovirus status was reported to be diagnosed by the classifier with high specificity and sensitivity in both the original and validation cohorts. When HLA alleles, especially DR and DQ, strongly co-occurred, TCR associations were difficult to assign to individual alleles. HLA typing was unavailable for some donors at each locus, so association tests used only the typed subset. The authors suggested that the approach could potentially be extended to other disease states and immunological phenotypes. The sequencing pipeline was judged likely to have produced a cluster of highly shared sequence variants as a technical artifact. A later analysis found that TCR association rates varied across HLA loci, with DRB1 alleles showing the most associated TCRs and HLA-C alleles the fewest.

To prepare the library, the immunoSEQ multiplex PCR assay was applied. For the multiplex PCR, a mixture combining 60 forward primers for TCR Vbeta segments and 13 reverse primers for TCR Jbeta segments was used. Amplification of the CDR3 region of rearranged TCR beta genes was performed with a multiplex PCR assay on genomic DNA. The amplified TCR beta libraries were sequenced on the Illumina HiSeq System as 87-base-pair reads. Per the original workflow: A later analysis tallied 75 million to 85 million unique TCR beta chains across the 660 or so repertoires, and approximately 9.9 million of those chains were shared by two or more donors. A nearest-neighbor algorithm error-corrected the raw reads and collapsed the reads into unique sequences, merging closely related sequences to remove PCR and sequencing errors. V, D and J gene segments were assigned by aligning CDR3 sequences to IMGT reference sequences. For a sequence to be retained, a match of at least six nucleotides was required to both a V gene segment and a J gene segment. Rearrangements were classified as productive when the CDR3 lacked stop codons and remained in frame with V and J, and all other rearrangements were classified as non-productive. CDR3 was defined according to IMGT convention as the region running from the second conserved V-encoded cysteine to the conserved J-encoded phenylalanine. The earlier analysis of roughly 590 of the donors excluded sequences that lacked an unambiguous match to a single V gene segment. An earlier analysis of several hundred of the donors called V segments functional above 56.7% productive rearrangements and segregating when the between-donor standard deviation exceeded 5%. To diagnose cytomegalovirus status from the catalog of TCR beta chain sequences, a statistical classification framework was built. V and J gene assignment, in a later analysis, came from comparing TCR nucleotide sequences with IMGT/GENE-DB human TR gene sequences. The TCRdist pipeline was used in a later analysis to assign CDR3 sequences and most-parsimonious VDJ recombination scenarios. In a later analysis, each TCR beta chain was defined by its CDR3 amino acid sequence together with its V-gene family, and reads without a unique V-gene family were excluded. In a later analysis, around 650 highly shared, low-generation-probability nucleotide sequences were removed to address suspected cross-contamination and a sequencing artifact. For each public chain, a later analysis derived a clonal expansion index from normalized ranks of inferred template counts within each repertoire. Generation probabilities in a later analysis came from a VDJ recombination model fitted to out-of-frame rearrangements, and those results were checked against IGoR. In a later analysis, TCR-TCR, TCR-HLA and TCR-CMV co-occurrence was scored with hypergeometric tests, and a repertoire-size bias correction was applied to TCR pairs. In a later analysis, false discovery rates were estimated by permuting HLA or CMV assignments 20 times. In a later analysis, co-occurring TCRs were grouped with DBSCAN, and TCRdist sequence similarity was added when clustering was performed within HLA-allele-positive subsets. For co-occurrence clustering, repertoires with fewer than 30,000 or more than 120,000 public chains were excluded, along with about five repertoires with anomalous nucleotide sharing. The immuneACCESS repertoire file appears here via TCRdb, limited to in-frame rearrangements. These files lack a portion of the clones; in checked studies, under half of the deficit traces to unresolved V genes, and the cause of the others is not known. The V and J calls and clone size are taken from that table; D and trimming were inferred from the DNA. The sample includes 190,000 or so clones, with 80% observed a single time. The ten biggest clones cover roughly 0.7% of the sample.

A word on this clone: The antigen this receptor binds is unknown. No qualities accompany the bases; no much larger clone lies one base away.

In total, about 650 healthy bone marrow donors made up the cohort. Cohort members were all nominally healthy when sampled, although unrecorded immune exposures were likely present. The donor was CMV seronegative and was included in the group of several hundred seronegative cohort members. A peripheral blood sample was collected from each donor, and TCR beta sequencing was performed on peripheral blood mononuclear cells. The Qiagen DNeasy Blood Extraction Kit was used to extract genomic DNA from the blood cell samples. The germline V gene yields SGDLS for CDR1 and YYNGEE for CDR2. V is reduced by 3 bases and J by 4 bases, leaving a spacing of 19 bases between them. Counted from cysteine to phenylalanine, this CDR3 has 17 amino acids. Only the CDR3 part of the read is kept: 51 bases, read in frame from the first base.

The sequencing sample was made of PBMCs. Recombination linked TRBV9 to TRBJ2-2, with TRBD2 perhaps the D gene, on 7 matching bases. The sequence was obtained from a boy between 10 and 17 years old in good health and CMV-seronegative. The nucleotide sequence reads TGTGCCAGCAGCGGACAGGAGCGGGATTGGGTCACCGGGGAGCTGTTTTTT. Translation gives CASSGQERDWVTGELFF.